This T cell receptor beta chain comes out of a study of shared clonotypes between healthy human individuals. General study results and limits: Though the depth was large, rarefaction showed that sorted-subset sequencing was incomplete. When compared with the clonotypes that were shared by all four sorted-subset donors, the non-shared clonotypes turned out to have lower generation probabilities. The study generally estimated greater richness for naive than memory subsets.

Repertoires were generated with immunoSEQ multiplex PCR, while TCRdb's copy carries only in-frame clones and drops some. Among hundreds of thousands of clones listed, approximately 79% were seen once. The CDR3 loop spans 12 amino acids. With 6 bases removed from V and 8 bases from J, the gap between germline ends came to 13 bases. CDR1 and CDR2 (germline): SNHLY, FYNNEI. This clone came up a few times. Its target is not known. The receptor was derived from a man aged 30 to 39 in good health. The sample was memory CD4+ T cells sorted from blood. Subset denoted: CD45RA-negative fraction. V gene TRBV2 combines with J gene TRBJ1-2; D is unresolved. CDR3 coding DNA: TGTGCCAGCAGCCCCGGGTTTGGCGGCTACACCTTC. Translated, it gives CASSPGFGGYTF.